These 7 T cell receptor beta chains share one sample of origin, sequenced in a study of cytomegalovirus exposure and HLA in healthy donors. Use of 60 Vbeta and 13 Jbeta primers characterized the PCR. This table comes from immunoSEQ multiplex PCR, and its TCRdb copy is limited to in-frame clones, with some not included. The table for this sample gives tens of thousands of clones. Material: PBMCs. Receptor source: a woman between 25 and 40 years old in good health and CMV-seronegative.

The chain carries TRBV11-2 and TRBJ2-7; D is ambiguous. Per germline, CDR1 SGHAT and CDR2 FQNNGV. The V and J ends lost 0 bases and 2 bases respectively, with 5 bases between them. The CDR3 runs to 13 residues. CDR3 loop: CASSLDRTYEQYF. The CDR3 DNA reads as TGTGCCAGCAGCTTAGACAGAACCTACGAGCAGTACTTC.

The rearrangement links TRBV18 to TRBJ1-4; 10 nucleotides align to TRBD1. V lost 1 base to trimming and J lost 7 bases; unmatched junction nucleotides: 3. Per germline, CDR1 KGHSH and CDR2 LQKENI. This CDR3 has 15 amino acids. The CDR3 DNA reads as TGTGCCAGCTCACCACGGACAGGGGGAGGTGAAAAACTGTTTTTT. It translates to CASSPRTGGGEKLFF.

This rearrangement joins TRBV7-2 to TRBJ1-2; 8 bases align to TRBD1. Germline trimming cut 5 bases from V and 8 bases from J; bases unmatched to any gene: 16. This CDR3 contains 16 residues. Germline assignment: CDR1 SGHTA and CDR2 FQGNSA. CDR3 residues: CASSLRGTGHGRGYTF. Written as DNA, the CDR3 is TGTGCCAGCAGCCTAAGGGGGACAGGACATGGAAGGGGCTACACCTTC.

CDR3 nucleotides: TGCGCCAGCAGCCCTGGGACTAGTATTCTCTACGAGCAGTACTTC. Protein product: CASSPGTSILYEQYF. This chain links TRBV4-3 with TRBJ2-7; 8 nucleotides align to TRBD2. Per the germline V gene, CDR1 is LGHNA and CDR2 is YSLEER. Losses at the gene ends were 4 bases for V and 3 bases for J; bases not matched to a gene: 8. The CDR3 has 15 residues.

The genes are TRBV6-5 and TRBJ2-7; a weak D match, TRBD1 (6 bases). Germline values: CDR1 MNHEY, CDR2 SVGAGI. CDR3 length: 13 residues. The germline V and J ends were trimmed by 5 bases and 7 bases, with 15 bases remaining between them. The CDR3 region is CASSRDMGWEQYF. Here the CDR3 DNA reads TGTGCCAGCAGTCGGGACATGGGGTGGGAGCAGTACTTC.

This sequence joins TRBV19 and TRBJ2-5; D is perhaps TRBD1 (5 bases). V dropped 3 bases and J dropped 1 base, with 9 bases sitting between them. The CDR3 runs to 14 residues. The germline V gene has CDR1 LNHDA and CDR2 SQIVND (reference sequence). CDR3 loop: CASSMGQFQETQYF. CDR3 in DNA: TGTGCCAGTAGTATGGGGCAGTTCCAAGAGACCCAGTACTTC.

The chain employs TRBV30 and TRBJ2-7; D unresolved. The CDR3 sequence is 13 residues long. Germline lookup yields CDR1 GTSNPN and CDR2 SVGIG (reference sequence). V was trimmed by 0 bases and J by 0 bases, leaving 6 bases between them. This CDR3 is CAWSVSSSYEQYF. CDR3 in DNA: TGTGCCTGGAGTGTGTCCAGCTCCTACGAGCAGTACTTC.